These T cell receptor beta chains were read from a single sample in a study of cytomegalovirus exposure and HLA in healthy donors. Here immunoSEQ multiplex PCR was the method, and the copy in TCRdb shows in-frame clones only, minus some. Of about 190,000 clones detected, around 80% appear once; the ten largest clones hold about 1%. The source material was PBMCs. These receptors all come from a woman in her thirties or forties in good health and CMV-seronegative. Both conserved end residues are part of each CDR3. The order of the fields is V gene, D gene, clone size, CDR3 length, J gene, CDR3 protein, CDR3 DNA. The D gene is left open where the match is weak. Part of the rows lack a size; the others show once, few, many or a class for expanded clones.

TRBV29-1,TRBD1,.,13,TRBJ2-7,CSASGTGPYEQYF,TGCAGCGCCTCCGGGACAGGACCCTACGAGCAGTACTTC
TRBV30,.,.,17,TRBJ2-1,CAWSVRRRVSSYNEQFF,TGTGCCTGGAGTGTAAGGAGGCGGGTAAGCTCCTACAATGAGCAGTTCTTC
TRBV9,.,.,17,TRBJ1-3,CASSYERGGFAGNTIYF,TGTGCCAGCAGCTACGAGAGAGGAGGGTTCGCTGGAAACACCATATATTTT
TRBV7-3,.,once,12,TRBJ2-2,CASSLPTGELFF,TGTGCCAGCAGCTTACCAACCGGGGAGCTGTTTTTT
TRBV30,.,.,16,TRBJ2-1,CARNRGALSSYNEQFF,TGTGCCCGCAATCGGGGGGCGTTAAGCTCCTACAATGAGCAGTTCTTC
TRBV28,TRBD1,few,17,TRBJ1-2,CASSPLQGIVKNYGYTF,TGTGCCAGCAGTCCCCTACAGGGGATAGTTAAGAACTATGGCTACACCTTC
TRBV7-2,.,.,14,TRBJ1-2,CASSLSTGSLGYTF,TGTGCCAGCAGCTTATCAACAGGGAGTCTTGGCTACACCTTC
TRBV15,.,.,15,TRBJ1-1,CATSRVGGGPTEAFF,TGTGCCACCAGCAGAGTTGGGGGGGGCCCCACTGAAGCTTTCTTT
TRBV25-1,.,.,13,TRBJ2-1,CASSEQGLNEQFF,TGTGCCAGCAGTGAACAGGGGCTGAATGAGCAGTTCTTC
TRBV7-6,.,.,13,TRBJ1-1,CASSLDRAAEAFF,TGTGCCAGCAGCTTAGACAGGGCGGCTGAAGCTTTCTTT
TRBV7-9,.,few,14,TRBJ1-2,CASSLGTFNYGYTF,TGTGCCAGCAGCCTCGGGACATTTAACTATGGCTACACCTTC
TRBV10-1,TRBD2,.,17,TRBJ2-5,CASSESGTSSIEETQYF,TGCGCCAGCAGTGAGTCCGGGACTAGCTCAATAGAAGAGACCCAGTACTTC
TRBV6-1,.,.,14,TRBJ1-1,CASSELVGPNEAFF,TGTGCCAGCAGTGAACTGGTGGGGCCTAATGAAGCTTTCTTT
TRBV9,TRBD1,.,15,TRBJ1-2,CASSETGVRNYGYTF,TGTGCCAGCAGCGAAACAGGGGTTCGTAACTATGGCTACACCTTC
TRBV10-3,.,.,12,TRBJ1-5,CATGQINQPQHF,TGTGCCACCGGACAGATCAATCAGCCCCAGCATTTT
TRBV6-1,TRBD1,.,15,TRBJ1-4,CASSVRDRSDEKLFF,TGTGCCAGCAGTGTTCGGGACAGGTCGGACGAAAAACTGTTTTTT
TRBV29-1,.,.,15,TRBJ1-2,CSATGLTASNYGYTF,TGCAGCGCGACGGGTCTGACAGCCTCTAACTATGGCTACACCTTC
TRBV29-1,.,.,13,TRBJ1-1,CSVDGKAAAEAFF,TGCAGCGTTGATGGGAAGGCAGCGGCTGAAGCTTTCTTT
TRBV7-2,TRBD1,.,13,TRBJ2-1,CASSPGQGNEQFF,TGTGCCAGCAGCCCCGGACAGGGGAATGAGCAGTTCTTC
TRBV4-1,.,.,15,TRBJ1-5,CASSQEGGGYQPQHF,TGCGCCAGCAGCCAAGAAGGGGGTGGGTATCAGCCCCAGCATTTT
TRBV2,.,.,15,TRBJ1-4,CASNRGGLNNEKLFF,TGTGCCAGCAACCGAGGGGGTCTTAATAATGAAAAACTGTTTTTT
TRBV29-1,.,.,12,TRBJ1-2,CSVEGGTYGYTF,TGCAGCGTTGAAGGGGGCACCTATGGCTACACCTTC
TRBV14,.,few,16,TRBJ2-1,CASSQVGPSAYNEQFF,TGTGCCAGCAGCCAAGTCGGTCCATCGGCCTACAATGAGCAGTTCTTC
TRBV7-2,.,.,16,TRBJ1-2,CASSLVGGKANYGYTF,TGTGCCAGCAGCTTAGTGGGAGGAAAAGCTAACTATGGCTACACCTTC
TRBV20-1,.,once,11,TRBJ1-2,CSARGPWGYTF,TGCAGTGCTAGAGGGCCGTGGGGCTACACCTTC
TRBV19,.,.,13,TRBJ1-1,CASSVGRNTEAFF,TGTGCCAGTAGTGTAGGGAGGAACACTGAAGCTTTCTTT
TRBV27,.,once,15,TRBJ2-7,CASSWTAAGQYEQYF,TGTGCCAGCAGTTGGACGGCCGCGGGTCAGTACGAGCAGTACTTC
TRBV7-9,.,.,17,TRBJ2-2,CASSLAGGRGNTGELFF,TGTGCCAGCAGCTTAGCGGGGGGACGGGGAAACACCGGGGAGCTGTTTTTT